Each of the 3 T cell receptor beta chains below was sequenced from the same sample in a study of cytomegalovirus exposure and HLA in healthy donors. The assay was immunoSEQ multiplex PCR, and TCRdb's table has in-frame clones only and misses some. The sample consists of 130,000 to 150,000 clones, approximately 90% of them appearing once. The sequenced sample consisted of PBMCs. The receptor set was obtained from a woman in her 30s in good health and CMV-seropositive.

The rearrangement links TRBV5-8 to TRBJ1-5, with D possibly matching TRBD1 (5 bases). V gave up 2 bases and J gave up 0 bases, with 15 bases separating them. From germline, CDR1 is SGHTS and CDR2 YDEGEE. The CDR3 has 17 amino acids. The CDR3 loop reads CASSFGQITISNQPQHF. DNA for the CDR3: TGTGCCAGCAGCTTCGGACAAATTACTATTAGCAATCAGCCCCAGCATTTT.

The chain uses TRBV27 and TRBJ2-3, with a weak D call TRBD2 (6 bases). This CDR3 region has 19 residues. V was clipped by 5 bases and J by 4 bases, with 28 bases between them. Germline V gene sequence: CDR1 MNHEY, CDR2 SMNVEV (reference sequence). The CDR3 reads CASSKPPRVDGSLPDTQYF. The CDR3 nucleotides read TGTGCCAGCAGTAAACCTCCCCGGGTGGACGGGAGTTTACCAGATACGCAGTATTTT.

The chain combines TRBV28 with TRBJ1-4; D unclear. The germline V gene has CDR1 MDHEN and CDR2 SYDVKM. The V end was cut by 6 bases, the J end by 0 bases, with 20 bases between. There are 18 residues in the CDR3. The CDR3 region is CASSHTPGIWATNEKLFF. The CDR3 coding sequence is TGTGCCAGCAGCCATACCCCGGGTATTTGGGCAACTAATGAAAAACTGTTTTTT.